One and the same sample provided the 9 T cell receptor beta chains below, sequenced in a study of Ad26.COV2.S vaccination and SARS-CoV-2 variants. TCRdb's copy holds only in-frame clones and misses some; the assay was immunoSEQ multiplex PCR. Of roughly 500,000 clones listed, roughly 87% are singletons. Regarding treatment: 19 received Ad26.COV2.S at low or high dose, single or two shots; roughly five received placebo; per-sample allocation not given. Sampling was performed 63 days after the first vaccine or placebo injection. Sample: peripheral blood, taken in a trial of Ad26.COV2.S vaccine versus placebo. The receptors shown here come from a person between 18 and 59 years old who received the Ad26.COV2.S COVID-19 vaccine or a placebo.

This chain's CDR3 is CASSLSGPGELFF. The CDR3, as DNA: TGTGCCAGCAGTTTATCAGGCCCCGGGGAGCTGTTTTTT. The gene calls are TRBV27 and TRBJ2-2; no clear D. This CDR3 contains 13 residues. The germline V gene encodes CDR1 MNHEY and CDR2 SMNVEV (reference sequence). V was cut by 0 bases and J by 6 bases, with 5 bases left in between.

V gene TRBV30 combines with J gene TRBJ1-2; D not resolved. Per the germline V gene, CDR1 is GTSNPN and CDR2 is SVGIG (reference sequence). Trimming took 0 bases from V and 8 from J, leaving 19 bases between them. This CDR3 spans 15 amino acids. CDR3 sequence reads: CAWSVRRSAHGGYTF. Written as DNA, the CDR3 is TGTGCCTGGAGTGTACGTCGTTCCGCACACGGGGGCTACACCTTC.

This sequence joins TRBV7-4 and TRBJ2-1; D is possibly TRBD1 (6 bases). There are 14 residues in the CDR3. V was cut by 5 bases and J by 2 bases, with 10 bases left in between. Germline loops: CDR1 SGHVT, CDR2 SQSDAQ. The CDR3 DNA reads TGTGCCAGCAGCCAACAGGGCGCCTACAATGAGCAGTTCTTC. Its translation is CASSQQGAYNEQFF.

This clone was detected only once. CDR3 residues: CASSPTAAGDSPLHF. CDR3 bases: TGTGCCAGCTCACCGACCGCGGCCGGAGATTCACCCCTCCACTTT. This chain joins TRBV18 and TRBJ1-6, with D unresolved. The CDR3 is 15 residues long. The germline CDR1 and CDR2 sequences are KGHSH and LQKENI. Deletions cut 3 bases from V and 8 bases from J, with 14 bases between.

This chain uses TRBV7-2 with TRBJ1-1, with D hard to call. Germline CDR1 is SGHTA and CDR2 is FQGNSA. The CDR3 is 13 amino acids. Trimming removed 5 bases at V and 0 bases at J, with 7 bases between. CDR3 amino acids: CASSQYVNTEAFF. CDR3 nucleotide sequence: TGTGCCAGCAGCCAATACGTGAACACTGAAGCTTTCTTT.

This clone appeared a few times. The V and J genes are TRBV5-1 and TRBJ1-3, with TRBD1 matching 9 bases. Germline CDR1 reads SGHRS; CDR2 reads YFSETQ. CDR3 length: 17 amino acids. The J segment lost 4 bases and the V segment lost 2 bases, leaving 10 bases of the junction unmatched. In DNA form, the CDR3 reads TGCGCCAGCAGCTTATCCGGGACAGGGCCACTCGGAAACACCATATATTTT. Translation gives CASSLSGTGPLGNTIYF.

This clone was observed a handful of times. The J gene is TRBJ1-2, the V gene TRBV27, with a weak D call TRBD1 (6 bases). CDR3 length equals 15 residues. Trimming took off 5 bases at V and 0 bases at J, with 13 bases between the two ends. Looked up from germline, CDR1 is MNHEY and CDR2 is SMNVEV (reference sequence). CDR3 sequence reads: CASSRGPGANYGYTF. The CDR3 DNA sequence: TGTGCCAGCAGTCGGGGGCCAGGGGCTAACTATGGCTACACCTTC.

This chain links TRBV6-4 with TRBJ1-2; TRBD1 might be the D (6 bases). The CDR3 totals 13 residues. The germline V and J ends were trimmed by 4 bases and 4 bases, with 10 bases remaining between them. CDR1 is MRHNA and CDR2 is SNTAGT in the germline V gene. CDR3 nucleotide sequence: TGTGCCAGCAGTGTTGGCAGGGGCTATGGCTACACCTTC. Its protein product is CASSVGRGYGYTF.

This chain links TRBV6-5 with TRBJ1-6, with D possibly being TRBD1 (6 bases). Germline CDR1 and CDR2: MNHEY and SVGAGI. CDR3 length equals 13 residues. Trimming shortened V by 2 bases and J by 9 bases, and 8 bases separated the two germline ends. In DNA, the CDR3 is TGTGCCAGCAGTTACGTAGGGGGTTCACCCCTCCACTTT. It translates to CASSYVGGSPLHF.